This T cell receptor beta chain was profiled in a study of T cell responses to AZD1222 COVID-19 vaccine (dated by TCRdb to the early 2020s). With regard to the full study: TCR sequencing covered fewer than 250 trial participants: 200 to 210 given two doses of AZD1222 and 26 given two doses of MenACWY control vaccine. Trial participants were enrolled into age subgroups of 18-55, 56-69 and 70-plus years, which contained approximately 150, 28 and 58 TCR-sequenced participants, respectively.

CDR1 and CDR2 (MNHEY, SVGEGT) derive from the germline V gene. The V and J ends are trimmed by 0 bases and 4 bases, leaving 3 bases between them. The CDR3, cysteine through phenylalanine, is 12 amino acids long. Of all the DNA, just the CDR3 is kept, 36 bases in frame from base 1. General study outcomes and caveats: After two AZD1222 doses, spike-specific TCR breadth and depth were significantly higher than at day 0 and than in MenACWY recipients. The 56-69-year group was small, and its depth increase did not reach significance, likely because of low power. Epitopes outside the regions mutated in the B.1.351 and B.1.1.7 variants were reportedly recognized by nearly half of the unique spike-specific TCRs. Participants were mostly white British and included more females than males, and it was suggested by the authors that clonal diversity may have been underestimated. No day 14 peak-response samples were available, so repertoires were characterized only after the peak T cell response. The vaccine-associated CD4 TCRs covered the entire spike protein, and the dominant responses fell in regions 160-218 and 743-854. Only five to seven AZD1222 recipients were SARS-CoV-2 seropositive at baseline, limiting conclusions about previously exposed vaccinees.

This clone was seen only once. There is no known antigen for this receptor. Base quality data are lacking; no much larger clone is found one base away. Read against the paper, the sample's time point label means: about 28 days (+/-7) after the second vaccine dose. AZD1222 recipients whose second dose came at about 4 weeks and those whose second dose came at about 12 weeks were combined into one group, since spike-specific TCR depth and breadth did not differ between the two schedules. The vaccinee samples were drawn from two UK trials, COV001 and COV002, one of which was a single-blind randomized controlled phase 2/3 trial testing AZD1222 (ChAdOx1 nCoV-19) in healthy adults. For TCRbeta chain sequencing, PBMC samples from trial participants were taken at day 0 and at day 28 after the second dose. The CDR3 regions of human TCRbeta chains were subjected to immunosequencing. The study's own analysis went as follows. TCRs in the repertoires were matched against a reference library of SARS-CoV-2-specific TCRs that had been generated with the MIRA antigen-specificity platform. Breadth was defined as the fraction of unique TCRs that were SARS-CoV-2-associated. Depth was defined as the fraction of total T cells that were SARS-CoV-2-associated. Each spike-specific TCR was assigned to its reactive spike region and to a CD4 or CD8 class using the MIRA data. Log10-transformed breadth and depth values were compared by one-way ANOVA with Sidak's multiple comparisons tests. The table was pulled from immuneACCESS by TCRdb, which kept in-frame rearrangements only. Such tables lose some clones; where checked, under half of the loss comes from unresolved V genes, and the rest has no known cause. V and J calls and clone size come straight from that table; D and trimming were deduced from the DNA. This sample gives around 130,000 clones in total; roughly 87% of them show up just once. Approximately 8.8% of the sample belongs to the ten largest clones.

Sequences were derived from peripheral blood, sampled 28 days after the second AZD1222 dose. This TCR came from an adult who received the AZD1222 COVID-19 vaccine. Here the chain combines TRBV6-2 or TRBV6-3 and TRBJ2-5, with an unclear D gene assignment. Here is the DNA: TGTGCCAGCAGTTACTCGGGAGAGACCCAGTACTTC. This encodes CASSYSGETQYF.